This passage covers 7 T cell receptor beta chains from one sample sequenced in a study of long-term antiretroviral therapy in people with HIV. It was version v3.0 of the immunoSEQ assay that was run at survey level. Repertoires were generated with immunoSEQ multiplex PCR, while TCRdb's copy carries only in-frame clones and drops some. Of about 21,000 clones in the sample, less than 80% were seen once. The sequencing here drew on unsorted PBMCs, taken 4.1 years after starting antiretroviral therapy. These receptors were taken from a woman aged 40 to 50 with HIV.

The chain is built from TRBV19 and TRBJ1-2; D remains ambiguous. The CDR3 consists of 13 residues. V lost 7 bases, J lost 2 bases, and 11 bases lay in between. The germline gives CDR1 LNHDA, CDR2 SQIVND (reference sequence). This chain's CDR3 is CASMFAANYGYTF. CDR3 nucleotides: TGTGCCAGTATGTTCGCGGCCAACTATGGCTACACCTTC.

The CDR3 bases are TGCGCCAGCAGCCAAGTACAGGTCAGCTCCTACGAGCAGTACTTC. Translated: CASSQVQVSSYEQYF. The rearrangement links TRBV4-1 to TRBJ2-7; D possibly corresponds to TRBD1 (5 bases). V lost 1 base and J lost 0, with 10 bases in between. CDR3 length: 15 residues. In germline, CDR1 is MGHRA, CDR2 YSYEKL.

This clone came up a few times. This sequence joins TRBV19 and TRBJ2-7, with 7 bases identical to TRBD1. V shed 3 bases and J 0 bases; nucleotides not matched to a gene: 5. The germline gives CDR1 LNHDA, CDR2 SQIVND (reference sequence). CDR3 size: 15 residues. The CDR3 sequence: CASSIMTGSSYEQYF. The CDR3 DNA follows: TGTGCCAGTAGTATTATGACAGGGAGCTCCTACGAGCAGTACTTC.

This chain joins TRBV29-1 and TRBJ2-3, with 9 bases lining up with TRBD2. The germline CDR1 and CDR2 sequences are SQVTM and ANQGSEA. The CDR3 is made up of 17 amino acids. V shed 6 bases, J shed 2 bases, and the junction held 15 bases outside the gene matches. The CDR3 region is CSVPLEETSGNTDTQYF. CDR3 sequence (DNA): TGCAGCGTACCCTTAGAGGAGACTAGCGGAAACACAGATACGCAGTATTTT.

The CDR3 sequence: CASSLEGNTEAFF. The CDR3 DNA sequence: TGTGCCAGCAGCTTAGAGGGGAACACTGAAGCTTTCTTT. The chain uses TRBV7-2 and TRBJ1-1; no firm D call. The CDR3 consists of 13 residues. Germline loops: CDR1 SGHTA, CDR2 FQGNSA. The V and J ends lost 1 base and 1 base respectively, with 4 bases between them. The variable domain in full, completed from reference TRBV7-2 and TRBJ1-1, reads GAGVSQSPSNKVTEKGKDVELRCDPISGHTALYWYRQSLGQGLEFLIYFQGNSAPDKSGLPSDRFSAERTGGSVSTLTIQRTQQEDSAVYLCASSLEGNTEAFFGQGTRLTVV.

V and J are TRBV6-5 and TRBJ2-1; 13 bases align to TRBD2. The J segment lost 10 bases and the V segment lost 0 bases, leaving 6 bases of the junction unmatched. The CDR3 totals 16 residues. Germline CDR1 reads MNHEY; CDR2 reads SVGAGI. The CDR3 sequence: CASSYSRTSGGQEQFF. CDR3 DNA: TGTGCCAGCAGTTACTCTAGGACTAGCGGGGGTCAGGAGCAGTTCTTC.

This clone was seen more than once but under ten times. The chain is built from TRBV2 and TRBJ1-2, with a tentative D call TRBD1 (5 bases). The CDR3 loop spans 14 amino acids. Germline V gives CDR1 SNHLY, CDR2 FYNNEI. V gave up 6 bases and J gave up 4 bases, with 15 bases separating them. CDR3 residues: CASRTGTQGYGYTF. DNA for the CDR3: TGTGCCAGCAGGACCGGGACCCAAGGCTATGGCTACACCTTC.